The 20 T cell receptor beta chains reported below all come from one sample, sequenced in a study of yellow fever vaccine responses in identical twins. TCRdb recomputed calls from the RT-PCR reads with MiXCR, one row per CDR3 protein. The sample lists about 18,000 distinct CDR3 sequences, less than 70% occurring once. Sample: T cells from blood (PBMCs), unsorted or a sorted subset (not recorded which), taken before or after yellow fever vaccination (not recorded which). All receptors derive from a woman between 18 and 29 years old who received the yellow fever vaccine.

J is TRBJ1-2 and V is TRBV6-1; a weak D match, TRBD1 (6 bases). Germline CDR1 reads MNHNS; CDR2 reads SASEGT. V shed 6 bases and J shed 4 bases, with 15 bases lying between them. This CDR3 has 14 residues. CDR3 nucleotide sequence: TGTGCCAGCAGACAGGGTTTTGGGATCTATGGCTACACCTTC. Translation gives CASRQGFGIYGYTF.

V and J are TRBV19 and TRBJ1-5; D call uncertain. Germline-derived CDR1 and CDR2 are LNHDA and SQIVND (reference sequence). This CDR3 has 15 residues. V was clipped by 7 bases and J by 0 bases, with 13 bases between them. The CDR3 region is CASTTTGYSNQPQHF. The CDR3 coding sequence is TGTGCCAGTACCACCACGGGTTATAGCAATCAGCCCCAGCATTTT.

This clonotype showed up just once. The chain recombines TRBV27 with TRBJ2-4; D unresolved. This CDR3 contains 14 residues. V lost 0 bases and J 0 bases, leaving 3 bases between the germline ends. Germline CDR1 MNHEY, CDR2 SMNVEV (reference sequence). The CDR3 reads CASSLSIAKNIQYF. CDR3 in DNA: TGTGCCAGCAGTTTATCTATAGCCAAAAACATTCAGTACTTC.

The chain recombines TRBV29-1 with TRBJ2-1; 8 bases match TRBD1. Germline loops: CDR1 SQVTM, CDR2 ANQGSEA. The CDR3 is 15 amino acids. Trimming took 5 bases from V and 1 from J; bases not matched to a gene: 7. Written as DNA, the CDR3 is TGCAGCGTTAAACCGGGACAGGTTTCCTACAATGAGCAGTTCTTC. Amino acids: CSVKPGQVSYNEQFF.

This clonotype was seen a few times. The V and J genes are TRBV11-3 and TRBJ2-1; D is unclear. The V gene lost 5 bases and the J gene lost 7 bases, with 15 bases spanning the gap. This CDR3 region has 14 residues. CDR1 SGHNT and CDR2 YENEEA come from the germline V gene. Here the CDR3 reads CASSLGFPANEQFF. The CDR3 nucleotides read TGTGCCAGCAGCCTGGGTTTCCCGGCGAATGAGCAGTTCTTC.

The chain joins TRBV5-1 to TRBJ1-4, with D unclear. Germline V gene data show CDR1 as SGHRS and CDR2 as YFSETQ. The CDR3 contains 18 residues. The ends were cut back, 0 bases at V and 4 bases at J, with 19 bases in the middle. The CDR3: CASSLVSTGDGRNEKLFF. CDR3 DNA: TGCGCCAGCAGCTTGGTTTCAACGGGTGACGGCCGTAATGAAAAACTGTTTTTT. The full variable domain, rest sourced from reference TRBV5-1 and TRBJ1-4, is KAGVTQTPRYLIKTRGQQVTLSCSPISGHRSVSWYQQTPGQGLQFLFEYFSETQRNKGNFPGRFSGRQFSNSRSEMNVSTLELGDSALYLCASSLVSTGDGRNEKLFFGSGTQLSVL.

This clonotype was counted only a few times. This chain joins TRBV6-5 and TRBJ2-1; maybe TRBD2 (5 bases). V lost 0 bases and J 7 bases, leaving 10 bases between the germline ends. Germline V CDR1 and CDR2: MNHEY, SVGAGI. CDR3 length: 14 residues. The CDR3 here is CASSYSAEGNEQFF. The CDR3, as DNA: TGTGCCAGCAGTTACTCGGCAGAGGGAAATGAGCAGTTCTTC.

J is TRBJ2-5 and V is TRBV19; no firm D call. Germline V gene data show CDR1 as LNHDA and CDR2 as SQIVND (reference sequence). The CDR3 sequence is 14 residues long. V lost 8 bases to trimming and J lost 4 bases, with 17 bases between them. The CDR3: CASGSTPFGETQYF. The CDR3 region has the DNA TGTGCCAGTGGTTCTACCCCGTTCGGAGAGACCCAGTACTTC.

V usage is TRBV11-1 and J usage is TRBJ1-1, with 11 bases aligning to TRBD1. Germline CDR1 SGHAT, CDR2 FQDESV (reference sequence). This CDR3 has 16 amino acids. The V gene end was trimmed by 3 bases and the J gene end by 4 bases; junction bases not matched to a gene: 7. The CDR3 is CASSFTGTGGVTEAFF. DNA for the CDR3: TGTGCCAGCAGCTTCACCGGGACAGGGGGGGTCACTGAAGCTTTCTTT.

For the CDR3, the DNA is TGTGCCAGCAGCGATAATCAGGGAAACTCCTACGAGCAGTACTTC. This codes for CASSDNQGNSYEQYF. V and J are TRBV11-1 and TRBJ2-7; maybe TRBD1 (5 bases). V was cut by 5 bases and J by 0 bases, with 14 bases left in between. Germline V gene data show CDR1 as SGHAT and CDR2 as FQDESV (reference sequence). This CDR3 region has 15 residues.

The rearrangement joins TRBV5-1 to TRBJ1-4; D is possibly TRBD1 (6 bases). V lost 2 bases, J lost 0 bases, and 8 bases lay in between. The germline V gene has CDR1 SGHRS and CDR2 YFSETQ. This CDR3 spans 15 amino acids. CDR3 amino acids: CASSFNRATNEKLFF. Written as DNA, the CDR3 is TGCGCCAGCAGCTTTAACAGGGCAACTAATGAAAAACTGTTTTTT. Filled out from reference TRBV5-1 and TRBJ1-4, the complete variable domain reads KAGVTQTPRYLIKTRGQQVTLSCSPISGHRSVSWYQQTPGQGLQFLFEYFSETQRNKGNFPGRFSGRQFSNSRSEMNVSTLELGDSALYLCASSFNRATNEKLFFGSGTQLSVL.

This clonotype was observed a few times. The chain couples TRBV4-1 to TRBJ2-2; 7 positions agree with TRBD1. CDR1 and CDR2 from the germline V gene are MGHRA and YSYEKL. This CDR3 is 15 amino acids long. The trim removed 6 bases at V and 5 bases at J, leaving 9 bases unmatched. CDR3: CASRPGTVQTGELFF. As DNA, the CDR3 is TGCGCCAGCAGACCCGGGACAGTTCAGACCGGGGAGCTGTTTTTT.

This clonotype has only a few counts. The chain couples TRBV29-1 to TRBJ2-6; D might be TRBD2 (6 bases). V shed 0 bases and J shed 1 base, with 10 bases lying between them. The CDR3 runs to 16 residues. Germline loops: CDR1 SQVTM, CDR2 ANQGSEA. CDR3 bases: TGCAGCGTTGAAGAGGATGGGACTTCTGGGGCCAACGTCCTGACTTTC. Protein: CSVEEDGTSGANVLTF.

The rearrangement links TRBV19 to TRBJ1-1; D is undetermined. The CDR3 extends over 11 amino acids. Germline V gene lookup returns CDR1 LNHDA and CDR2 SQIVND (reference sequence). The V end lost 6 bases, the J end lost 5 bases, and 7 bases lay between the germline ends. In nucleotides, the CDR3 is TGTGCCAGTAGCAGGCATACTGAAGCTTTCTTT. Its translation is CASSRHTEAFF.

This clonotype turned up a few times. This chain joins TRBV20-1 and TRBJ2-7; D is unresolved. The V end was cut by 3 bases, the J end by 1 base, with 4 bases between. Germline V gives CDR1 DFQATT, CDR2 SNEGSKA (reference sequence). The CDR3 covers 11 residues. The CDR3 bases are TGCAGTGCTAGCGCTTCCTACGAGCAGTACTTC. As protein: CSASASYEQYF.

This chain links TRBV29-1 with TRBJ1-5, with 9 nucleotides matching TRBD1. The V and J ends lost 6 bases and 7 bases, in that order; junction bases with no gene match: 7. There are 13 residues in the CDR3. Germline V lookup: CDR1 SQVTM, CDR2 ANQGSEA. The CDR3 protein is CSVTQGADQPQHF. The CDR3 DNA sequence: TGCAGCGTGACACAGGGGGCCGACCAGCCCCAGCATTTT. The full variable domain, with the rest looked up from reference TRBV29-1 and TRBJ1-5, is SAVISQKPSRDICQRGTSLTIQCQVDSQVTMMFWYRQQPGQSLTLIATANQGSEATYESGFVIDKFPISRPNLTFSTLTVSNMSPEDSSIYLCSVTQGADQPQHFGDGTRLSIL.

This chain joins TRBV13 and TRBJ2-1; possible D gene TRBD1, 6 bases. Germline CDR1 reads PRHDT; CDR2 reads FYEKMQ (reference sequence). CDR3 length: 15 residues. The V gene lost 9 bases and the J gene lost 2 bases, with 17 bases spanning the gap. The CDR3 spells CASWGTGSTYNEQFF. CDR3 in DNA: TGTGCCAGTTGGGGCACAGGGTCGACCTACAATGAGCAGTTCTTC.

In its sample, this clonotype was seen a few times. The chain recombines TRBV11-1 with TRBJ2-2; 7 positions match TRBD1. V was clipped by 2 bases and J by 0 bases; unmatched bases: 6. The CDR3 loop spans 17 amino acids. CDR1 SGHAT and CDR2 FQDESV come from the germline V gene (reference sequence). The CDR3 sequence: CASSLPPGGANTGELFF. The CDR3 nucleotides read TGTGCCAGCAGCTTACCTCCAGGGGGAGCGAACACCGGGGAGCTGTTTTTT.

This clonotype was seen a handful of times. The chain has TRBV18 and TRBJ2-2, with D hard to call. Trimming took off 3 bases at V and 0 bases at J, with 11 bases between the two ends. There are 16 residues in the CDR3. The V gene's germline CDR1 is KGHSH and CDR2 LQKENI. The CDR3 nucleotides read TGTGCCAGCTCACCGGAACAGCGAGCGAACACCGGGGAGCTGTTTTTT. This gives the protein CASSPEQRANTGELFF.

Only a few counts were recorded for this clonotype. This sequence joins TRBV12-3 or TRBV12-4 and TRBJ2-7; 7 nucleotides match TRBD1. The CDR3 totals 15 residues. Unmatched junction bases numbered 9, after V lost 6 bases and J lost 1 base. The CDR3 DNA follows: TGTGCCAGCAGGCAGACAGGGTTGTGGTCCTACGAGCAGTACGTC. Residues: CASRQTGLWSYEQYV.